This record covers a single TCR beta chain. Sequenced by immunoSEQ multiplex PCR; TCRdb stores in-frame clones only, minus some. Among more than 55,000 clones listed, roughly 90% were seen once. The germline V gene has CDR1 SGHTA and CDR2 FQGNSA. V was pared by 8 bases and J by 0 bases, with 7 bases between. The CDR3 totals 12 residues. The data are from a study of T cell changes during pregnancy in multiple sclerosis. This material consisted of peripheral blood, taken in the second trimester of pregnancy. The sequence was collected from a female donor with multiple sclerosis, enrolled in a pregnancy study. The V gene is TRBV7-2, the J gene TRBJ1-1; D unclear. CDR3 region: CASARVNTEAFF. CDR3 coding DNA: TGTGCCAGCGCTCGGGTGAACACTGAAGCTTTCTTT.